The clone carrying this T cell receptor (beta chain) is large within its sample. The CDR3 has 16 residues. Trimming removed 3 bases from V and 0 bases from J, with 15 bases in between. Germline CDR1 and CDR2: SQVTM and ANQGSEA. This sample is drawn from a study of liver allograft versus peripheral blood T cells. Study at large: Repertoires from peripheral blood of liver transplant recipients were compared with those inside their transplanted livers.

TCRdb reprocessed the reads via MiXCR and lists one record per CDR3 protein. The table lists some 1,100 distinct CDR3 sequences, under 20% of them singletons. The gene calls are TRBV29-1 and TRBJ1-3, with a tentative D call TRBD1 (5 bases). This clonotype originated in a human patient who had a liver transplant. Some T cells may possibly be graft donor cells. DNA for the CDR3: TGCAGCGTTGAGGGATACGGGGACCACTCTGGAAACACCATATATTTT. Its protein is CSVEGYGDHSGNTIYF. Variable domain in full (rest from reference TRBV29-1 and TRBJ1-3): SAVISQKPSRDICQRGTSLTIQCQVDSQVTMMFWYRQQPGQSLTLIATANQGSEATYESGFVIDKFPISRPNLTFSTLTVSNMSPEDSSIYLCSVEGYGDHSGNTIYFGEGSWLTVV.